The source of this T cell receptor beta chain is a study of T cell responses to AZD1222 COVID-19 vaccine. Findings and caveats of the study: Dominant CD4 TCR responses targeted spike regions 160-218 and 743-854. White British ancestry dominated among donors, who included more females, and clonal diversity was possibly underestimated.

Some clones are missing from TCRdb's copy, which holds only in-frame ones; the method was immunoSEQ multiplex PCR. This repertoire shows around 150,000 clones, about 90% found once; its top ten account for more than 5.5%. Worth noting for this clone: Its antigen is as yet unknown.

V shed 0 bases and J shed 1 base, with 3 bases lying between them. This CDR3 spans 13 amino acids. CDR1 is LNHNV and CDR2 is YYDKDF in the germline V gene (reference sequence). This receptor was obtained from an adult in good health. The chain couples TRBV15 to TRBJ1-1; no firm D call. The sequencing used peripheral blood, collected on day 0 of AZD1222 vaccination. CDR3 sequence reads: CATSRERNTEAFF. In nucleotides, the CDR3 is TGTGCCACCAGCAGAGAGAGGAACACTGAAGCTTTCTTT.